Below, 28 T cell receptor beta chains from the same sample are listed, as sequenced in a study of shared clonotypes between healthy human individuals. Sequencing used immunoSEQ multiplex PCR; TCRdb keeps in-frame clones, though not all of them. The sample includes hundreds of thousands of clones, 74% of them seen just once. The sequencing sample was made of memory CD4+ T cells sorted from blood. The subset denotes: CD45RA-negative fraction. The receptors come from a woman aged 25-40 years in good health.

This clone occurred a few times. V usage is TRBV30 and J usage is TRBJ1-2; D remains ambiguous. V was cut by 0 bases and J by 4 bases, with 12 bases left in between. The CDR3 extends over 14 amino acids. Germline CDR1 is GTSNPN and CDR2 is SVGIG (reference sequence). The CDR3 sequence: CAWSVPGSAYGYTF. As DNA, the CDR3 is TGTGCCTGGAGTGTACCAGGCAGTGCCTATGGCTACACCTTC.

In DNA, the CDR3 is TGTGCCAGCAGCCTCCTTACTTCCGGACGGGAGACCCAGTACTTC. Its translation is CASSLLTSGRETQYF. The chain links TRBV5-6 to TRBJ2-5; D gene ambiguous. V was trimmed by 4 bases and J by 5 bases, leaving 18 bases between them. Germline-derived CDR1 and CDR2 are SGHDT and YYEEEE. The length of the CDR3 is 15 residues.

The CDR3 region has the DNA TGCAGCGTTGAAACACAGGTAAACACTGAAGCTTTCTTT. It is translated as CSVETQVNTEAFF. The chain uses TRBV29-1 and TRBJ1-1; tentatively, D is TRBD1 (5 bases). CDR1 is SQVTM, CDR2 ANQGSEA, per germline. Trimming removed 2 bases from V and 2 bases from J, with 9 bases in between. The CDR3 has 13 residues. The whole variable domain, filled in from reference TRBV29-1 and TRBJ1-1, reads SAVISQKPSRDICQRGTSLTIQCQVDSQVTMMFWYRQQPGQSLTLIATANQGSEATYESGFVIDKFPISRPNLTFSTLTVSNMSPEDSSIYLCSVETQVNTEAFFGQGTRLTVV.

The genes are TRBV4-1 and TRBJ2-4; D is uncertain. The V gene's germline CDR1 is MGHRA and CDR2 YSYEKL. The V and J ends lost 1 base and 8 bases respectively, with 9 bases between them. The CDR3 totals 13 residues. CDR3 residues: CASSQVAFDIQYF. The CDR3 coding sequence is TGCGCCAGCAGCCAAGTAGCTTTCGACATTCAGTACTTC.

V is TRBV4-1 and J is TRBJ1-5; D gene ambiguous. The CDR3 length is 18 residues. Germline V gene sequence: CDR1 MGHRA, CDR2 YSYEKL. The V gene lost 1 base and the J gene lost 2 bases, with 18 bases spanning the gap. CDR3 region: CASSQVSSPSLGNQPQHF. Written as DNA, the CDR3 is TGCGCCAGCAGCCAAGTCTCTTCACCCTCCTTAGGCAATCAGCCCCAGCATTTT.

The chain combines TRBV5-1 with TRBJ2-1, with 13 bases aligning to TRBD2. The CDR3 contains 18 residues. Germline CDR1 and CDR2: SGHRS and YFSETQ. J gave up 0 bases and V 0 bases, and 3 bases lay outside the gene matches. CDR3 protein: CASSLGTSGSFSYNEQFF. The CDR3 DNA is TGCGCCAGCAGCTTGGGGACTAGCGGGAGTTTCTCCTACAATGAGCAGTTCTTC.

The chain carries TRBV28 and TRBJ1-6; no clear D. Trimming removed 3 bases at V and 10 bases at J, with 16 bases between. CDR3 length: 15 amino acids. CDR1 MDHEN and CDR2 SYDVKM come from the germline V gene. CDR3 bases: TGTGCCAGCAGTTTTCCGTGGCTAACGGGATCACCCCTCCACTTT. This encodes CASSFPWLTGSPLHF. The full variable domain, completed using reference TRBV28 and TRBJ1-6, is DVKVTQSSRYLVKRTGEKVFLECVQDMDHENMFWYRQDPGLGLRLIYFSYDVKMKEKGDIPEGYSVSREKKERFSLILESASTNQTSMYLCASSFPWLTGSPLHFGNGTRLTVT.

The V gene is TRBV10-3, the J gene TRBJ1-5; D is unclear. The germline V gene has CDR1 ENHRY and CDR2 SYGVKD. CDR3 size: 13 residues. V gave up 0 bases and J gave up 11 bases, with 11 bases separating them. The CDR3 reads CAISESPSYAQHF. The CDR3 DNA reads TGTGCCATCAGTGAGTCCCCCTCGTATGCCCAGCATTTT.

The rearrangement uses TRBV28 and TRBJ1-5; unclear D gene. Per the germline V gene, CDR1 is MDHEN and CDR2 is SYDVKM. The CDR3 consists of 15 residues. Trimming took off 3 bases at V and 3 bases at J, with 12 bases between the two ends. The DNA for the CDR3 is TGTGCCAGCAGTTTGGCAGATTTCGACAATCAGCCCCAGCATTTT. Amino acid sequence: CASSLADFDNQPQHF. Full variable domain (remainder filled in from reference TRBV28 and TRBJ1-5): DVKVTQSSRYLVKRTGEKVFLECVQDMDHENMFWYRQDPGLGLRLIYFSYDVKMKEKGDIPEGYSVSREKKERFSLILESASTNQTSMYLCASSLADFDNQPQHFGDGTRLSIL.

The rearrangement links TRBV28 to TRBJ1-1, with D tentatively TRBD1 (5 bases). The CDR3 covers 16 residues. V was cut by 5 bases and J by 0 bases, with 16 bases left in between. Per germline, CDR1 MDHEN and CDR2 SYDVKM. The DNA of the CDR3 is TGTGCCAGCAGTCTCCCCTGGGGGATGGTGAACACTGAAGCTTTCTTT. It codes for CASSLPWGMVNTEAFF.

V gene TRBV28 combines with J gene TRBJ1-4, with D perhaps TRBD1 (6 bases). Germline-derived CDR1 and CDR2 are MDHEN and SYDVKM. Trimming pared 7 bases from V and 8 bases from J, leaving 17 bases between. CDR3 length: 14 amino acids. The CDR3 DNA follows: TGTGCCAGCAATCGACAGGTCGGTCGCGAAAAACTGTTTTTT. As protein: CASNRQVGREKLFF.

This clone is a singleton in its sample. The genes are TRBV2 and TRBJ2-2; 7 bases are a match to TRBD1. The CDR3 is 15 amino acids. CDR1 SNHLY and CDR2 FYNNEI come from the germline V gene. V trimming: 7 bases; J trimming: 5 bases; junction bases outside the gene matches: 10. CDR3 loop: CASNQQGRSTGELFF. The CDR3, as DNA: TGTGCCAGCAATCAACAGGGGCGCTCGACCGGGGAGCTGTTTTTT.

The chain has TRBV4-1 and TRBJ2-1; 8 bases agree with TRBD2. The CDR3 loop spans 17 amino acids. CDR1 is MGHRA and CDR2 is YSYEKL in the germline V gene. Losses at the gene ends were 5 bases for V and 7 bases for J; bases not matched to a gene: 16. This CDR3 reads CASSYNPRSGTGNEQFF. DNA for the CDR3: TGCGCCAGCAGCTACAATCCTCGTAGCGGGACTGGTAATGAGCAGTTCTTC.

This clone was counted once. Different DNA sequences within this sample yield the same CDR3. CDR3 sequence reads: CASSPTGVAYNEQFF. In DNA form, the CDR3 reads TGCGCCAGCAGCCCGACAGGGGTGGCCTACAATGAGCAGTTCTTC. The chain uses TRBV5-1 and TRBJ2-1; 8 nucleotides align to TRBD1. Germline V gene data show CDR1 as SGHRS and CDR2 as YFSETQ. V lost 4 bases and J lost 2; bases outside the gene matches: 5. This CDR3 is built from 15 residues.

The table lists this clone with a count of one. The same CDR3 can be traced to other DNA sequences in this sample. The V and J genes are TRBV11-2 and TRBJ1-4, with D unclear. V lost 1 base and J 8 bases, leaving 8 bases between the germline ends. Germline V CDR1 and CDR2: SGHAT, FQNNGV. The CDR3 covers 13 residues. CDR3 in amino acids: CASSLGGNEKLFF. The CDR3 nucleotides are TGTGCCAGCAGCTTAGGCGGTAACGAAAAACTGTTTTTT.

This chain joins TRBV14 and TRBJ1-1; D is unclear. The CDR3 covers 13 residues. Germline CDR1 reads SGHDN; CDR2 reads FVKESK. Between the trimmed V and J ends, which lost 3 bases and 7 bases, there was a span of 12 bases. This CDR3 is CASSQALEHEAFF. In nucleotides, the CDR3 is TGTGCCAGCAGCCAGGCTCTAGAGCATGAAGCTTTCTTT. Full variable domain (rest looked up from reference TRBV14 and TRBJ1-1): EAGVTQFPSHSVIEKGQTVTLRCDPISGHDNLYWYRRVMGKEIKFLLHFVKESKQDESGMPNNRFLAERTGGTYSTLKVQPAELEDSGVYFCASSQALEHEAFFGQGTRLTVV.

J is TRBJ1-1 and V is TRBV11-2; D possibly corresponds to TRBD1 (6 bases). This CDR3 has 13 amino acids. V lost 1 base to trimming and J lost 6 bases, with 9 bases between them. Germline values: CDR1 SGHAT, CDR2 FQNNGV. The CDR3 nucleotides are TGTGCCAGCAGCTTAGTACAGGGTGCTGAAGCTTTCTTT. It codes for CASSLVQGAEAFF.

V and J are TRBV10-3 and TRBJ2-7; D is unclear. In germline, CDR1 is ENHRY, CDR2 SYGVKD. The V and J ends lost 0 bases and 3 bases respectively, with 15 bases between them. The CDR3 runs 16 residues. The CDR3 protein is CAISESTAAQVYEQYF. CDR3 sequence (DNA): TGTGCCATCAGTGAGTCGACGGCGGCCCAAGTCTACGAGCAGTACTTC.

V and J are TRBV2 and TRBJ1-2; a possible D gene is TRBD1 (5 bases). Germline CDR1 reads SNHLY; CDR2 reads FYNNEI. Trimming stripped 4 bases from V and 7 bases from J, with 10 bases between. This CDR3 contains 12 residues. CDR3 coding DNA: TGTGCCAGCAGTGGCGGGACCATTGGCTACACCTTC. Encoded protein: CASSGGTIGYTF. The complete variable domain, with remaining parts taken from reference TRBV2 and TRBJ1-2, reads EPEVTQTPSHQVTQMGQEVILRCVPISNHLYFYWYRQILGQKVEFLVSFYNNEISEKSEIFDDQFSVERPDGSNFTLKIRSTKLEDSAMYFCASSGGTIGYTFGSGTRLTVV.

The chain employs TRBV28 and TRBJ1-2; D not resolved. With 6 bases removed from V and 1 base from J, the gap between germline ends came to 15 bases. The CDR3 extends over 15 amino acids. Germline V gene sequence: CDR1 MDHEN, CDR2 SYDVKM. The CDR3 sequence is CASSLPGGRNYGYTF. CDR3 sequence (DNA): TGTGCCAGCAGCCTACCGGGCGGACGTAACTATGGCTACACCTTC.

The rearrangement uses TRBV7-9 and TRBJ2-1; 9 bases fit TRBD2. Trimming at V came to 3 bases and at J to 7 bases, leaving 10 bases not matched to a gene. The germline V gene has CDR1 SEHNR and CDR2 FQNEAQ (reference sequence). The CDR3 runs 16 residues. The CDR3 reads CASSLMGASGKNEQFF. CDR3 bases: TGTGCCAGCAGCTTGATGGGGGCTAGCGGGAAAAATGAGCAGTTCTTC.

The rearrangement joins TRBV10-3 to TRBJ2-6; TRBD1 might be the D (6 bases). The CDR3 is 15 amino acids. V lost 7 bases and J 2 bases, leaving 12 bases between the germline ends. Germline CDR1 reads ENHRY; CDR2 reads SYGVKD. CDR3 DNA: TGTGCCATCACTCCGGACAGCGCTGGGGCCAACGTCCTGACTTTC. Protein sequence: CAITPDSAGANVLTF.

This clone was observed a single time. The junction differs from germline at one of its ends, possibly a read error. The chain uses TRBV18 and TRBJ1-1; D is unresolved. CDR3 length: 14 amino acids. Germline V gene lookup returns CDR1 KGHSH and CDR2 LQKENI. CDR3 sequence: CASSPHTMNTEAFF. The CDR3 bases are TGTGCCAGCTCGCCACACACTATGAACACTGAAGCTTTCTTT.

This chain uses TRBV11-1 with TRBJ1-1; D uncertain. This CDR3 contains 14 residues. Trimming left V 3 bases short and J 0 bases short, with 8 bases between. Per germline, CDR1 SGHAT and CDR2 FQDESV (reference sequence). The CDR3 coding sequence is TGTGCCAGCAGCTTGGCTGGAATGAACACTGAAGCTTTCTTT. It translates to CASSLAGMNTEAFF.

This clone appeared many times. Other DNA sequences in the same sample also yield this CDR3. The chain recombines TRBV2 with TRBJ2-5, with D possibly being TRBD2 (5 bases). Trimming stripped 3 bases from V and 5 bases from J, with 7 bases between. The length of the CDR3 is 12 residues. Looked up from germline, CDR1 is SNHLY and CDR2 is FYNNEI. The CDR3 sequence: CASSERRETQYF. The CDR3 nucleotides are TGTGCCAGCAGTGAGAGGAGGGAGACCCAGTACTTC.

J is TRBJ1-5 and V is TRBV7-9; weak D call: TRBD1 (5 bases). CDR3 length: 14 amino acids. CDR1 is SEHNR and CDR2 is FQNEAQ in the germline V gene (reference sequence). V lost 4 bases to trimming and J lost 6 bases, with 13 bases between them. The CDR3 loop reads CASSSGTAFQPQHF. In DNA form, the CDR3 reads TGTGCCAGCAGCTCCGGGACGGCTTTTCAGCCCCAGCATTTT.

The rearrangement uses TRBV7-9 and TRBJ1-1; no clear D. Germline CDR1 reads SEHNR; CDR2 reads FQNEAQ (reference sequence). V was pared by 2 bases and J by 1 base, with 8 bases between. The CDR3 totals 14 residues. CDR3 nucleotides: TGTGCCAGCAGCTTACTCCAGGAGAACACTGAAGCTTTCTTT. Its protein is CASSLLQENTEAFF.

The chain is built from TRBV11-2 and TRBJ2-2; D is ambiguous. The CDR3 covers 13 residues. V was shortened by 5 bases and J by 1 base, with 5 bases between the two germline ends. Per germline, CDR1 SGHAT and CDR2 FQNNGV. The chain's CDR3 is CASSPGNTGELFF. Here the CDR3 DNA reads TGTGCCAGCAGCCCCGGGAACACCGGGGAGCTGTTTTTT.